This T cell receptor beta chain was identified during a study of early T cells in non-severe SARS-CoV-2 infection. Individual cDNA molecules each received unique molecular identifiers attached to them. TCRdb fed the 5' RACE reads into MiXCR, producing one record per CDR3 protein. Of 50,000 to 65,000 distinct CDR3 sequences listed, about 9.1% were seen once; the top ten hold under 5%. There are many counts of this clonotype. Germline CDR1 SGDLS, CDR2 YYNGEE. V lost 4 bases and J 0 bases, leaving 13 bases between the germline ends. This CDR3 comprises 16 residues. The TCR originated in an adult who was a healthcare worker with PCR-confirmed SARS-CoV-2 infection or an uninfected control (not recorded which). The J gene is TRBJ2-2, the V gene TRBV9; TRBD2 might be the D (6 bases). The sequencing sample was made of whole blood. The CDR3 is CASSFLADANTGELFF. As DNA, the CDR3 is TGTGCCAGCAGCTTCTTAGCGGACGCGAACACCGGGGAGCTGTTTTTT. The full variable domain, in which reference TRBV9 and TRBJ2-2 provide the parts outside the CDR3, is DSGVTQTPKHLITATGQRVTLRCSPRSGDLSVYWYQQSLDQGLQFLIQYYNGEERAKGNILERFSAQQFPDLHSELNLSSLELGDSALYFCASSFLADANTGELFFGEGSRLTVL.